One sample yielded the 24 T cell receptor beta chains listed below, sequenced in a study of T-cell memory formation after mild COVID-19 (dated by TCRdb to 2020 to 2022). Library creation used 5' RACE. This sample was sequenced with an Illumina NovaSeq 6000. The public reads were reprocessed in TCRdb via fastp at Q25 and MiXCR, keeping in-frame beta chains. Rows with one shared CDR3 protein collapse into an entry with the most common genes and DNA. The sample table lists some 130,000 distinct CDR3 sequences, under 30% of them with a count of one. Around a quarter of the sample belongs to the ten largest clones. The sample was PBMCs or a T cell subset sorted from them (not recorded which). The receptors stem from an adult woman who had mild COVID-19 (a few samples of this study predate the infection). The sample titles of this study are shuffled in the database, so cell type and time point are left out; the donor was told from shared clones.

This clonotype was picked up a small number of times. The rearrangement uses TRBV7-9 and TRBJ2-1; tentative D call: TRBD2 (6 bases). Trimming took 3 bases from V and 7 from J, leaving 10 bases between them. This CDR3 region has 13 residues. Per germline, CDR1 SEHNR and CDR2 FQNEAQ (reference sequence). The CDR3 sequence: CASSLTRMNEQFF. The CDR3 DNA reads as TGTGCCAGCAGCTTGACTAGAATGAATGAGCAGTTCTTC.

This clonotype has a handful of counts. The V and J genes are TRBV12-3 or TRBV12-4 and TRBJ2-1; TRBD2 matches 7 bases. The V gene end was trimmed by 7 bases and the J gene end by 1 base; junction bases not matched to a gene: 22. This CDR3 spans 20 amino acids. This CDR3 is CASTPWSEESSGISYNEQFF. CDR3 coding DNA: TGTGCCAGCACCCCTTGGAGTGAGGAGTCTAGCGGCATATCCTACAATGAGCAGTTCTTC.

The J gene is TRBJ1-3, the V gene TRBV7-9; no reliable D call. The V end lost 5 bases, the J end lost 0 bases, and 11 bases lay between the germline ends. Per the germline V gene, CDR1 is SEHNR and CDR2 is FQNEAQ (reference sequence). This CDR3 is built from 15 residues. The chain's CDR3 is CASSVGRSSGNTIYF. CDR3 DNA sequence: TGTGCCAGCAGCGTCGGACGGAGCTCTGGAAACACCATATATTTT.

V is TRBV4-1 and J is TRBJ1-5, with D maybe TRBD1 (5 bases). CDR3 length: 16 residues. The germline V gene has CDR1 MGHRA and CDR2 YSYEKL. V lost 1 base to trimming and J lost 5 bases, with 15 bases between them. In DNA, the CDR3 is TGCGCCAGCAGCCAAGGAAATTCGTTGGGGGATCAGCCCCAGCATTTT. Its translation is CASSQGNSLGDQPQHF.

The sample holds a few counts of this clonotype. The chain employs TRBV7-9 and TRBJ1-5, with a weak D call TRBD1 (5 bases). V gave up 4 bases and J gave up 1 base, with 11 bases separating them. The CDR3 consists of 15 residues. Germline CDR1 is SEHNR and CDR2 is FQNEAQ (reference sequence). The DNA of the CDR3 is TGTGCCAGCAGCTCTGGGGGAGGGAGCAATCAGCCCCAGCATTTT. Protein sequence: CASSSGGGSNQPQHF.

This rearrangement joins TRBV5-1 to TRBJ2-1; 10 bases map to TRBD1. The CDR3 runs 15 residues. Germline values: CDR1 SGHRS, CDR2 YFSETQ. J gave up 6 bases and V 2 bases, and 5 bases lay outside the gene matches. Written as DNA, the CDR3 is TGCGCCAGCAGCTTTGGGACAGGGGAGGTCAATGAGCAGTTCTTC. This codes for CASSFGTGEVNEQFF.

This clonotype was detected a few times. The chain carries TRBV5-1 and TRBJ2-3; a weak D match, TRBD2 (6 bases). The CDR3 runs 14 residues. With 6 bases removed from V and 1 base from J, the gap between germline ends came to 12 bases. Germline CDR1 SGHRS, CDR2 YFSETQ. For the CDR3, the DNA is TGCGCCAGCACCTCGGGGGAAGGCACAGATACGCAGTATTTT. Translating it yields CASTSGEGTDTQYF.

Relative to its sample, this clonotype is large. The chain joins TRBV11-2 to TRBJ1-4; the D is unclear. The CDR3 spans 17 residues. CDR1 is SGHAT, CDR2 FQNNGV, per germline. V was cut by 1 base and J by 3 bases, with 15 bases left in between. CDR3: CASSLVNVVVANEKLFF. CDR3 coding DNA: TGTGCCAGCAGCTTAGTCAACGTGGTTGTGGCTAATGAAAAACTGTTTTTT.

This sequence joins TRBV7-8 and TRBJ1-2; tentatively, D is TRBD1 (6 bases). The CDR3 is made up of 15 amino acids. CDR1 is SGHVS and CDR2 is FQNEAQ in the germline V gene. Trimming stripped 7 bases from V and 3 bases from J, with 18 bases between. The CDR3 nucleotides are TGTGCCAGCACTAGCTGGGGGGCGCGTGACTATGGCTACACCTTC. Translation gives CASTSWGARDYGYTF.

The chain combines TRBV20-1 with TRBJ2-3; 8 bases fit TRBD2. Germline V gene sequence: CDR1 DFQATT, CDR2 SNEGSKA (reference sequence). This CDR3 comprises 16 residues. V gave up 3 bases and J gave up 3 bases; unmatched junction bases: 11. CDR3 bases: TGCAGTGCTAGGCCGGGTAGCGGGATCGGTACAGATACGCAGTATTTT. It specifies CSARPGSGIGTDTQYF.

There are a few counts of this clonotype. The genes are TRBV9 and TRBJ2-3; D is perhaps TRBD1 or TRBD2 (6 bases each). The CDR3 is 16 amino acids. Germline lookup yields CDR1 SGDLS and CDR2 YYNGEE. The ends were cut back, 1 base at V and 6 bases at J, with 18 bases in the middle. The CDR3: CASSVWGDKTVDTQYF. The CDR3 DNA reads as TGTGCCAGCAGCGTATGGGGGGACAAGACCGTCGATACGCAGTATTTT. Full variable domain (remainder filled in from reference TRBV9 and TRBJ2-3): DSGVTQTPKHLITATGQRVTLRCSPRSGDLSVYWYQQSLDQGLQFLIQYYNGEERAKGNILERFSAQQFPDLHSELNLSSLELGDSALYFCASSVWGDKTVDTQYFGPGTRLTVL.

The chain joins TRBV12-3 or TRBV12-4 to TRBJ2-1; TRBD1 matches 8 bases. V lost 7 bases, J lost 4 bases, and 9 bases stayed unmatched. CDR3 length equals 15 residues. This chain's CDR3 is CASIPGTGSYNEQFF. The CDR3 nucleotides are TGTGCCAGCATTCCCGGGACAGGTTCATACAATGAGCAGTTCTTC.

In its sample, this clonotype was seen a few times. This chain links TRBV27 with TRBJ2-7; unclear D gene. The V end lost 0 bases, the J end lost 1 base, and 4 bases lay between the germline ends. Per the germline V gene, CDR1 is MNHEY and CDR2 is SMNVEV (reference sequence). The CDR3 has 13 residues. Here the CDR3 reads CASSLSASYEQYF. The CDR3 DNA follows: TGTGCCAGCAGTTTATCGGCGTCCTACGAGCAGTACTTC.

The CDR3 region is CASSLTSLTGGDTDTQYF. The CDR3 nucleotides read TGTGCCAGCAGCTTAACCTCCCTAACGGGGGGGGACACAGATACGCAGTATTTT. V is TRBV7-3 and J is TRBJ2-3; 8 bases are shared with TRBD2. Per the germline V gene, CDR1 is SGHTA and CDR2 is FQGTGA. This CDR3 spans 18 amino acids. The junction had 10 bases not matched to a gene; V was cut back by 0 bases and J by 2 bases.

This clonotype was observed a handful of times. The chain employs TRBV7-9 and TRBJ1-2; tentatively, D is TRBD1 (6 bases). V was shortened by 4 bases and J by 3 bases, with 15 bases between the two germline ends. The CDR3 contains 15 residues. CDR1 and CDR2 from the germline V gene are SEHNR and FQNEAQ (reference sequence). Written as DNA, the CDR3 is TGTGCCAGCAGCTCCGGCCAACAGGGTTACTATGGCTACACCTTC. It translates to CASSSGQQGYYGYTF.

The J gene is TRBJ2-5, the V gene TRBV12-3 or TRBV12-4; the match to TRBD2 covers 10 bases. The CDR3 runs 19 residues. The V segment lost 1 base and the J segment 5 bases; nucleotides outside the gene matches: 16. The CDR3, as DNA: TGTGCCAGCAGTTTAGGAAGCGGGAGGGAACCGGCAACTGGTGAGACCCAGTACTTC. This codes for CASSLGSGREPATGETQYF.

This clonotype was seen only a few times. The rearrangement links TRBV30 to TRBJ2-1; TRBD1 matches at 8 bases. The CDR3 spans 13 residues. CDR1 and CDR2 from the germline V gene are GTSNPN and SVGIG (reference sequence). After removal of 5 bases from V and 9 bases from J, the junction contained 9 bases not matched to a gene. The DNA for the CDR3 is TGTGCCTGGGGACAGGGTAATTTAGGTGAGCAGTTCTTC. Protein sequence: CAWGQGNLGEQFF.

V gene TRBV12-3 or TRBV12-4 combines with J gene TRBJ1-3; TRBD1 matches 7 bases. V dropped 8 bases and J dropped 2; count of bases not matched to a gene: 3. This CDR3 has 13 residues. The CDR3 is CASGTGAGNTIYF. Written as DNA, the CDR3 is TGTGCCAGCGGAACAGGGGCTGGAAACACCATATATTTT.

The CDR3: CASSQEGTLNTEAFF. The CDR3 coding sequence is TGCGCCAGCAGCCAAGAGGGGACCTTGAACACTGAAGCTTTCTTT. V and J are TRBV4-1 and TRBJ1-1; TRBD1 might be the D (5 bases). Germline loops: CDR1 MGHRA, CDR2 YSYEKL. The CDR3 covers 15 residues. V was pared by 0 bases and J by 0 bases, with 8 bases between.

This clonotype has only a few counts. J is TRBJ2-7 and V is TRBV7-8; 12 bases match TRBD2. J lost 3 bases, V lost 5 bases, and 5 bases had no gene match. Per the germline V gene, CDR1 is SGHVS and CDR2 is FQNEAQ. There are 15 residues in the CDR3. The CDR3 bases are TGTGCCAGCAGCACACGACTAGCGGGAGACTACGAGCAGTACTTC. This codes for CASSTRLAGDYEQYF.

The chain has TRBV2 and TRBJ2-1; a possible D gene is TRBD2 (5 bases). The V gene lost 6 bases and the J gene lost 0 bases, with 12 bases spanning the gap. Germline assignment: CDR1 SNHLY and CDR2 FYNNEI. The CDR3 has 15 amino acids. CDR3 sequence (DNA): TGTGCCAGCAGCCAGACTATTAGCTCCTACAATGAGCAGTTCTTC. Residues: CASSQTISSYNEQFF.

V is TRBV2 and J is TRBJ2-7; TRBD1 agrees at 7 bases. Germline-derived CDR1 and CDR2 are SNHLY and FYNNEI. With 5 bases clipped from V and 3 bases from J, the junction kept 7 bases outside the gene matches. This CDR3 spans 14 amino acids. CDR3 protein: CASSKDRELYEQYF. CDR3 DNA sequence: TGTGCCAGCAGTAAAGACAGGGAACTCTACGAGCAGTACTTC.

The gene calls are TRBV7-6 and TRBJ1-3; D is uncertain. There are 16 residues in the CDR3. CDR1 SGHVS and CDR2 FNYEAQ come from the germline V gene. The V and J ends lost 5 bases and 1 base respectively, with 15 bases between them. The CDR3 nucleotides are TGTGCCAGCAGCCAACACCCTGGGCGATCTGGAAACACCATATATTTT. Translation gives CASSQHPGRSGNTIYF. The complete variable domain, with remaining parts taken from reference TRBV7-6 and TRBJ1-3, reads GAGVSQSPRYKVTKRGQDVALRCDPISGHVSLYWYRQALGQGPEFLTYFNYEAQQDKSGLPNDRFSAERPEGSISTLTIQRTEQRDSAMYRCASSQHPGRSGNTIYFGEGSWLTVV.

V gene TRBV15 combines with J gene TRBJ2-7; D may be TRBD2 (6 bases). This CDR3 has 15 residues. Trimming pared 5 bases from V and 0 bases from J, leaving 14 bases between. CDR1 is LNHNV and CDR2 is YYDKDF in the germline V gene (reference sequence). The CDR3: CATSAGTGSSYEQYF. The CDR3 DNA reads TGTGCCACCAGCGCGGGAACCGGGTCCTCCTACGAGCAGTACTTC.